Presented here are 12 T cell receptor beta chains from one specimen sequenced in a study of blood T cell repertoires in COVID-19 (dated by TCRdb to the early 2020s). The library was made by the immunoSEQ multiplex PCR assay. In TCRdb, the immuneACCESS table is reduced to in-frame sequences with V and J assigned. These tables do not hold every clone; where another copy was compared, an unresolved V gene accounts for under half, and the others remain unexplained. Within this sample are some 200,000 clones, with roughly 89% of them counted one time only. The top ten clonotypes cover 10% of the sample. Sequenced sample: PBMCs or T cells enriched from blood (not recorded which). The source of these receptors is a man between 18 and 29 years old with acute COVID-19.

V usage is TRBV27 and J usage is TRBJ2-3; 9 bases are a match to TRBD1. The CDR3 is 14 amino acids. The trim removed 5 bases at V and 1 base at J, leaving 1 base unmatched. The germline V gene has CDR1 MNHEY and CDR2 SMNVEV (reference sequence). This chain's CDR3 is CASSRTGGTDTQYF. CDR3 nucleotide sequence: TGTGCCAGCAGTCGGACAGGGGGCACAGATACGCAGTATTTT.

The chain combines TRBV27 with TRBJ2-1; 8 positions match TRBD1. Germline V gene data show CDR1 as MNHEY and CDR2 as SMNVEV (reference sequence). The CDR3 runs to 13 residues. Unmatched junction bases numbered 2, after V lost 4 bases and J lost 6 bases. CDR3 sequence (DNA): TGTGCCAGCAGTTCGACAGGGGCCAATGAGCAGTTCTTC. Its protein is CASSSTGANEQFF.

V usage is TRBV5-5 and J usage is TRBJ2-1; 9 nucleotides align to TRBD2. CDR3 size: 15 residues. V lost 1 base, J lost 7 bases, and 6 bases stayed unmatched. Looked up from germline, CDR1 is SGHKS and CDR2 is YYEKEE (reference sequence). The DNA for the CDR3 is TGTGCCAGCAGCTTGAGTAGCGGGAGAATTAATGAGCAGTTCTTC. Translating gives CASSLSSGRINEQFF.

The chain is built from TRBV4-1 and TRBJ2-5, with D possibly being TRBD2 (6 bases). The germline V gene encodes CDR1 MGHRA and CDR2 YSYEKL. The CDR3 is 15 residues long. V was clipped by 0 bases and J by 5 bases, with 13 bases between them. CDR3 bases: TGCGCCAGCAGCCAAGATAGCCCGGGGGAGGAGACCCAGTACTTC. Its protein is CASSQDSPGEETQYF.

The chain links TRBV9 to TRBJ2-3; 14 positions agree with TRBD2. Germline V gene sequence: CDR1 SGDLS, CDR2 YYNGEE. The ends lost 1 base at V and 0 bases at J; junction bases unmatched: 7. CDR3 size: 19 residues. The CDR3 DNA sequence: TGTGCCAGCAGCGTAAGGCCCGGACTAGCGGGAGGTAGCACAGATACGCAGTATTTT. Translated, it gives CASSVRPGLAGGSTDTQYF.

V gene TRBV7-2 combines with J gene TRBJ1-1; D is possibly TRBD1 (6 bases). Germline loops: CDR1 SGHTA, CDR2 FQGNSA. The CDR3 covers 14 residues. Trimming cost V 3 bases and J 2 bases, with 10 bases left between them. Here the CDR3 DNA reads TGTGCCAGCAGCTTCAGGGGTGTCAACACTGAAGCTTTCTTT. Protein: CASSFRGVNTEAFF.

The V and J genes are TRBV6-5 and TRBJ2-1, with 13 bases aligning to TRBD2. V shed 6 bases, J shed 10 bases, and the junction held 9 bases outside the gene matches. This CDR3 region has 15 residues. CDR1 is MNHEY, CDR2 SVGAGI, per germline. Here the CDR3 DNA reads TGTGCCAGCAGACGACTAGCGGGAGGCTGGAACGAGCAGTTCTTC. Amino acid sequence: CASRRLAGGWNEQFF.

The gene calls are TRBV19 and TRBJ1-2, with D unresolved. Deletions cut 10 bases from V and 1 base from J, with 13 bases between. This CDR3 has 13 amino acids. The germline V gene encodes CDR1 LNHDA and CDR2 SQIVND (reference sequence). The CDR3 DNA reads TGTGCCACCAGTGTACAGATTAACTATGGCTACACCTTC. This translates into CATSVQINYGYTF.

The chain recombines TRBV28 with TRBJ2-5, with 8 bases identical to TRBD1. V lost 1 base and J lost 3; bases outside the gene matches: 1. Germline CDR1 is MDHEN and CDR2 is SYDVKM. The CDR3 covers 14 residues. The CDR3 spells CASSLLGQEETQYF. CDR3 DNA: TGTGCCAGCAGTTTATTGGGACAGGAAGAGACCCAGTACTTC. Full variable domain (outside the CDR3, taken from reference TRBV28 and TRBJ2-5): DVKVTQSSRYLVKRTGEKVFLECVQDMDHENMFWYRQDPGLGLRLIYFSYDVKMKEKGDIPEGYSVSREKKERFSLILESASTNQTSMYLCASSLLGQEETQYFGPGTRLLVL.

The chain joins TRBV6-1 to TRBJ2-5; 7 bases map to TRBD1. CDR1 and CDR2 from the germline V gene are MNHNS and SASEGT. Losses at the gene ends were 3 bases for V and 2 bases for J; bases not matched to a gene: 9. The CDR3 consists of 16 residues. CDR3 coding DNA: TGTGCCAGCAGTGACAGCGACAGGGTTGGACAAGAGACCCAGTACTTC. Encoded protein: CASSDSDRVGQETQYF.

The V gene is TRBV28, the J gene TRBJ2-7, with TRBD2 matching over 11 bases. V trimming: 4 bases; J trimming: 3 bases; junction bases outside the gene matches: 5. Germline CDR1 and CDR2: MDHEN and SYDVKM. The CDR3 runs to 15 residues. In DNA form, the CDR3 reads TGTGCCAGCAGTTCGACGACTAGCGGGAACTACGAGCAGTACTTC. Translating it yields CASSSTTSGNYEQYF.

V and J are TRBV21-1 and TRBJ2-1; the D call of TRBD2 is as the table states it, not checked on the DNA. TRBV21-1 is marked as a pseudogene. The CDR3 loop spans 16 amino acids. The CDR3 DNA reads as TGTGCCAGCAGCAAAGATGTAGCCATCTCCTACAATGAGCAGTTCTTC. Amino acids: CASSKDVAISYNEQFF.